This is a list of T cell receptor beta chains from one sample in a study of blood T cell repertoires in COVID-19. Some clones are missing from TCRdb's copy, which holds only in-frame ones; the method was immunoSEQ multiplex PCR. The profile shows 300,000 to 450,000 clones, about 90% of them singletons. The material sequenced was peripheral blood. The source is a young woman with COVID-19, enrolled during active disease. Both conserved end residues are part of each CDR3. A D gene is named only where the DNA matches it firmly. Expanded clones get a size class; other rows say once, few or many, or leave the size out.

cdr3_length	v_call	j_call	d_call	clone_size	cdr3_aa	cdr3_nt
13	TRBV12-3/TRBV12-4	TRBJ1-1	NA	once	CASSLHMNTEAFF	TGTGCCAGCAGTTTACACATGAACACTGAAGCTTTCTTT
16	TRBV28	TRBJ2-5	NA	NA	CASSLTGGTVQETQYF	TGTGCCAGCAGCCTCACGGGAGGGACAGTACAAGAGACCCAGTACTTC
14	TRBV2	TRBJ1-2	TRBD1	NA	CASSRRTGGNGYTF	TGTGCCAGCAGCCGAAGAACAGGGGGGAATGGCTACACCTTC
15	TRBV9	TRBJ2-5	TRBD1	once	CASSVGDRGRETQYF	TGTGCCAGCAGCGTAGGGGACAGGGGACGGGAGACCCAGTACTTC
16	TRBV6-2/TRBV6-3	TRBJ1-2	NA	once	CASSYSKPGVNYGYTF	TGTGCCAGCAGTTACTCGAAACCAGGGGTTAACTATGGCTACACCTTC
16	TRBV6-2/TRBV6-3	TRBJ2-4	NA	NA	CASSSLQGFTPNIQYF	TGTGCCAGCAGTAGCCTACAGGGTTTTACGCCCAACATTCAGTACTTC
13	TRBV2	TRBJ1-1	NA	NA	CAAGREGNTEAFF	TGTGCAGCAGGGAGGGAGGGTAACACTGAAGCTTTCTTT
14	TRBV19	TRBJ1-2	NA	NA	CASSPQWGGDGYTF	TGTGCCAGTAGTCCTCAATGGGGGGGAGATGGCTACACCTTC
13	TRBV5-1	TRBJ2-5	NA	NA	CASSVRYSETQYF	TGCGCCAGCAGCGTGAGGTATTCAGAGACCCAGTACTTC
15	TRBV27	TRBJ2-1	NA	NA	CASRGRSDSYNEQFF	TGTGCCAGCAGAGGCAGGTCCGATTCCTACAATGAGCAGTTCTTC
12	TRBV28	TRBJ1-5	NA	NA	CASSLTGGPQHF	TGTGCCAGCAGTTTGACCGGGGGGCCCCAGCATTTT
14	TRBV5-6	TRBJ2-2	NA	once	CASSLGGRTGELFF	TGTGCCAGCAGCTTGGGCGGTAGGACCGGGGAGCTGTTTTTT
13	TRBV27	TRBJ2-5	TRBD2	NA	CASSLAGGGAQYF	TGTGCCAGCAGTTTAGCGGGGGGCGGGGCCCAGTACTTC
16	TRBV5-8	TRBJ2-1	NA	NA	CASSSYRSAGSNEQFF	TGTGCCAGCAGCTCGTATCGTTCGGCGGGAAGTAATGAGCAGTTCTTC
14	TRBV7-9	TRBJ2-3	NA	NA	CASSLRVSTDTQYF	TGTGCCAGCAGCTTGCGGGTTAGCACAGATACGCAGTATTTT
17	TRBV4-3	TRBJ2-1	TRBD2	once	CASSQDVTSGSSGEQFF	TGCGCCAGCAGCCAAGATGTGACTAGCGGGAGTTCCGGTGAGCAGTTCTTC
15	TRBV5-4	TRBJ2-7	NA	NA	CASSLAREPSYEQYF	TGTGCCAGCAGCTTGGCCCGGGAGCCTTCCTACGAGCAGTACTTC
16	TRBV6-2/TRBV6-3	TRBJ2-1	NA	NA	CASSYFSGSSYNEQFF	TGTGCCAGCAGTTACTTTTCTGGTAGCTCCTACAATGAGCAGTTCTTC
13	TRBV11-3	TRBJ2-1	NA	NA	CASSLNRYNEQFF	TGTGCCAGCAGCTTAAACCGGTACAATGAGCAGTTCTTC
14	TRBV2	TRBJ2-2	TRBD1	NA	CASTDRVNTGELFF	TGTGCCAGCACGGACAGGGTGAACACCGGGGAGCTGTTTTTT
15	TRBV6-2/TRBV6-3	TRBJ2-3	TRBD1	NA	CASSYWDRATDTQYF	TGTGCCAGCAGTTACTGGGACAGGGCTACAGATACGCAGTATTTT
16	TRBV19	TRBJ2-5	TRBD1	NA	CASSSKGQGGQETQYF	TGTGCCAGTAGTAGCAAGGGACAGGGGGGTCAAGAGACCCAGTACTTC
14	TRBV11-3	TRBJ2-2	NA	NA	CASSWGGPTGELFF	TGTGCCAGCAGCTGGGGGGGGCCCACCGGGGAGCTGTTTTTT
15	TRBV20-1	TRBJ2-3	NA	NA	CSASLLAPSGDTQYF	TGCAGTGCTAGTTTGCTGGCACCGTCGGGAGATACGCAGTATTTT
18	TRBV7-8	TRBJ2-1	TRBD2	NA	CASSGHQRGGRVTDEQFF	TGTGCCAGCAGCGGACATCAGCGGGGGGGCCGGGTAACGGATGAGCAGTTCTTC
18	TRBV25-1	TRBJ1-4	NA	NA	CASSEGQVGGLANEKLFF	TGTGCCAGCAGTGAAGGGCAGGTCGGGGGTTTAGCTAATGAAAAACTGTTTTTT
15	TRBV7-9	TRBJ2-7	TRBD1	few	CASSLEGTGGYEQYF	TGTGCCAGCAGCTTAGAGGGGACAGGGGGCTACGAGCAGTACTTC
17	TRBV24-1	TRBJ2-1	TRBD2	NA	CATSETSGGARNNEQFF	TGTGCCACCAGTGAGACTAGCGGGGGGGCCAGGAACAATGAGCAGTTCTTC
15	TRBV30	TRBJ2-2	NA	few	CAWSVGDLRPGELFF	TGTGCCTGGAGTGTGGGAGACCTCAGGCCCGGGGAGCTGTTTTTT
15	TRBV19	TRBJ1-2	TRBD1	once	CASSVSGTGVDGYTF	TGTGCCAGTAGTGTATCCGGGACAGGGGTCGATGGCTACACCTTC
19	TRBV4-3	TRBJ1-6	NA	NA	CASSQVVLAYSSYNSPLHF	TGCGCCAGCAGCCAAGTGGTCTTGGCGTACAGCTCCTATAATTCACCCCTCCACTTT
14	TRBV15	TRBJ2-5	NA	NA	CATSRSQGQETQYF	TGTGCCACCAGCAGGTCTCAGGGCCAAGAGACCCAGTACTTC
16	TRBV5-1	TRBJ2-3	TRBD2	NA	CASRLAGGLGTDTQYF	TGCGCCAGTCGGCTAGCGGGGGGGCTTGGCACAGATACGCAGTATTTT
14	TRBV27	TRBJ2-1	NA	NA	CASSLQGLGNEQFF	TGTGCCAGCAGTTTACAGGGGTTGGGGAATGAGCAGTTCTTC
15	TRBV6-6	TRBJ2-1	TRBD2	NA	CASSLGLAGGDEQFF	TGTGCCAGCAGCCTCGGACTAGCGGGAGGGGATGAGCAGTTCTTC
14	TRBV6-5	TRBJ2-3	TRBD2	NA	CASSSTSGADTQYF	TGTGCCAGCAGTTCAACTAGCGGCGCAGATACGCAGTATTTT
16	TRBV7-2	TRBJ2-4	NA	NA	CASSSAGQGAKNIQYF	TGTGCCAGCAGCTCCGCCGGCCAGGGGGCCAAAAACATTCAGTACTTC
14	TRBV27	TRBJ1-1	NA	NA	CASSFRGDWSEAFF	TGTGCCAGCAGTTTTCGGGGGGATTGGTCTGAAGCTTTCTTT
16	TRBV9	TRBJ2-2	NA	NA	CASSVVGGRWTGELFF	TGTGCCAGCAGCGTAGTAGGTGGGAGGTGGACCGGGGAGCTGTTTTTT
11	TRBV29-1	TRBJ2-7	TRBD1	once	CSVTGTYEQYF	TGCAGCGTGACAGGGACCTACGAGCAGTACTTC
19	TRBV5-6	TRBJ1-6	TRBD1	NA	CASSLDAGAGGEWNSPLHF	TGTGCCAGCAGCTTGGACGCGGGGGCAGGGGGCGAATGGAATTCACCCCTCCACTTT
18	TRBV6-2/TRBV6-3	TRBJ2-1	TRBD2	NA	CASSYPSGGGPIHNEQFF	TGTGCCAGCAGTTACCCCTCTGGGGGAGGGCCGATACACAATGAGCAGTTCTTC
15	TRBV2	TRBJ2-2	TRBD1	few	CASSQGAGATGELFF	TGTGCCAGCAGTCAGGGGGCTGGGGCTACCGGGGAGCTGTTTTTT
15	TRBV6-5	TRBJ2-3	TRBD2	NA	CASRPTSGNTDTQYF	TGTGCCAGCAGGCCGACTAGCGGGAACACAGATACGCAGTATTTT
14	TRBV27	TRBJ2-3	TRBD1	NA	CASRQGYGTDTQYF	TGTGCCAGCAGACAGGGGTACGGCACAGATACGCAGTATTTT
17	TRBV4-1	TRBJ1-3	TRBD1	NA	CASSQGQGALSGNTIYF	TGCGCCAGCAGCCAAGGACAGGGAGCCCTCTCTGGAAACACCATATATTTT
14	TRBV27	TRBJ1-4	NA	once	CASSLRGGVEKLFF	TGTGCCAGCAGTTTAAGGGGGGGAGTGGAAAAACTGTTTTTT
14	TRBV28	TRBJ2-5	NA	NA	CASSLLEREETQYF	TGTGCCAGCAGTTTACTCGAGCGGGAAGAGACCCAGTACTTC
15	TRBV5-4	TRBJ2-2	TRBD2	NA	CASSLLAGNTGELFF	TGTGCCAGCAGCCTTCTAGCGGGGAACACCGGGGAGCTGTTTTTT
16	TRBV5-1	TRBJ2-3	NA	NA	CASSLEPPGVADTQYF	TGCGCCAGCAGCTTGGAACCCCCCGGAGTGGCAGATACGCAGTATTTT
16	TRBV9	TRBJ2-2	NA	NA	CASSARQVANTGELFF	TGTGCCAGCAGCGCCCGACAGGTCGCGAACACCGGGGAGCTGTTTTTT
15	TRBV7-9	TRBJ1-4	TRBD1	few	CASSPAGQGAEKLFF	TGTGCCAGCAGCCCGGCCGGACAGGGGGCTGAAAAACTGTTTTTT
15	TRBV28	TRBJ1-6	NA	NA	CASTWGGSGDSPLHF	TGTGCCAGCACATGGGGGGGGTCTGGTGATTCACCCCTCCACTTT
15	TRBV19	TRBJ1-2	NA	NA	CASSPNRARGYGYTF	TGTGCCAGTAGTCCTAACAGGGCCCGGGGCTATGGCTACACCTTC
15	TRBV6-5	TRBJ1-2	NA	few	CASSYGVAQGRGYTF	TGTGCCAGCAGTTACGGGGTCGCACAAGGGAGGGGCTACACCTTC
20	TRBV3-1/TRBV3-2	TRBJ2-7	NA	NA	CASSQDWSVWSGDSSYEQYF	TGTGCCAGCAGCCAAGATTGGAGCGTTTGGTCGGGGGACAGTTCCTACGAGCAGTACTTC
16	TRBV6-5	TRBJ2-5	NA	NA	CASSYSFNFRQETQYF	TGTGCCAGCAGTTACTCGTTTAACTTTCGACAAGAGACCCAGTACTTC
16	TRBV24-1	TRBJ2-3	NA	NA	CATSVSGGTSTDTQYF	TGTGCCACCAGTGTAAGTGGCGGGACTAGCACAGATACGCAGTATTTT
17	TRBV10-3	TRBJ2-3	TRBD2	NA	CAISETRSSGNTDTQYF	TGTGCCATCAGTGAAACCCGGTCTAGCGGAAACACAGATACGCAGTATTTT